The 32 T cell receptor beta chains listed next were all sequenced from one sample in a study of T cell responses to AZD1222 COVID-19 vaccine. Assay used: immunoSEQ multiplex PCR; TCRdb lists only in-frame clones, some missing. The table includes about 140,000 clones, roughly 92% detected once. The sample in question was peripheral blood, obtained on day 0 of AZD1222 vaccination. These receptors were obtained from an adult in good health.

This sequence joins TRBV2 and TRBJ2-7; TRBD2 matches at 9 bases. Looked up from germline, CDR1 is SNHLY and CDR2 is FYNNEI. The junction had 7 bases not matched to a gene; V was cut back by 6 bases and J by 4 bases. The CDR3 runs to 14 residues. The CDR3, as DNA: TGTGCCAGCAGAACTCTAGCGGGGTATTACGAGCAGTACTTC. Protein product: CASRTLAGYYEQYF.

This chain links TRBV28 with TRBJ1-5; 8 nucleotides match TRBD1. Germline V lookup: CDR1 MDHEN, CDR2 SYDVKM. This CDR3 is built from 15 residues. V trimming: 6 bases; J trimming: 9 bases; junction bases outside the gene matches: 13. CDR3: CASSYRGQGGGPQHF. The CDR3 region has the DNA TGTGCCAGCAGCTATCGAGGACAGGGCGGTGGGCCCCAGCATTTT.

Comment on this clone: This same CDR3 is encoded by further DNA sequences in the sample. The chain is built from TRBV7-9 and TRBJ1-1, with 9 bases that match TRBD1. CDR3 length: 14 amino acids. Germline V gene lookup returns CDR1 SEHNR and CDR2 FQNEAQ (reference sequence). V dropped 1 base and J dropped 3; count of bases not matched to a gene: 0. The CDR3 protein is CASSLGQGDTEAFF. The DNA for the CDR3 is TGTGCCAGCAGCTTAGGACAGGGGGACACTGAAGCTTTCTTT.

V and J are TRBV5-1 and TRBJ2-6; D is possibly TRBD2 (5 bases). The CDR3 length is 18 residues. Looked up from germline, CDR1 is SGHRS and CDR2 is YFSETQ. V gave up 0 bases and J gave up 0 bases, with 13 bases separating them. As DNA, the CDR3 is TGCGCCAGCAGCTTGGTAGTTGGCGGGTACTCTGGGGCCAACGTCCTGACTTTC. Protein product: CASSLVVGGYSGANVLTF. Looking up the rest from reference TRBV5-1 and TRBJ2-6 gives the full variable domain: KAGVTQTPRYLIKTRGQQVTLSCSPISGHRSVSWYQQTPGQGLQFLFEYFSETQRNKGNFPGRFSGRQFSNSRSEMNVSTLELGDSALYLCASSLVVGGYSGANVLTFGAGSRLTVL.

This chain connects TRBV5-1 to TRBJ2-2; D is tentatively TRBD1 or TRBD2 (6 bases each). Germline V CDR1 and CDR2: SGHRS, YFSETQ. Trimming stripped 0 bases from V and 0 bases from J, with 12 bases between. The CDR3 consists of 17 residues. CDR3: CASSLGRGAANTGELFF. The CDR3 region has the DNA TGCGCCAGCAGCTTGGGGAGGGGGGCCGCGAACACCGGGGAGCTGTTTTTT.

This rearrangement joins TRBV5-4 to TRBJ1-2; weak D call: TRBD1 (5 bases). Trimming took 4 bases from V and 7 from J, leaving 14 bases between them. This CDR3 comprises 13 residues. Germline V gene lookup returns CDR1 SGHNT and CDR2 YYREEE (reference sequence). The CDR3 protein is CASSLGGFSGYTF. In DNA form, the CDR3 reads TGTGCCAGCAGCCTGGGGGGGTTTAGTGGCTACACCTTC.

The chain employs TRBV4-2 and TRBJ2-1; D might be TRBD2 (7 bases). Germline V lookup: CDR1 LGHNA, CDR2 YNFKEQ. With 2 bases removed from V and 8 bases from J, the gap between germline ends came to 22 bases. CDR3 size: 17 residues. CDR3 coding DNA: TGTGCCAGCAGCCAACGTCCCCGGGGGGCGGGAGTTTATGAGCAGTTCTTC. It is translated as CASSQRPRGAGVYEQFF.

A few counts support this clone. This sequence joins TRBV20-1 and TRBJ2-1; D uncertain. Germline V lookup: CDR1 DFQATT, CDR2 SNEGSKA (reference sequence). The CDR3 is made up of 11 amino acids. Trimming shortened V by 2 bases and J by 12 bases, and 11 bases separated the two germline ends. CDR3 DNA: TGCAGTGCTAGACCCGTCCTATCGCAGTTCTTC. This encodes CSARPVLSQFF.

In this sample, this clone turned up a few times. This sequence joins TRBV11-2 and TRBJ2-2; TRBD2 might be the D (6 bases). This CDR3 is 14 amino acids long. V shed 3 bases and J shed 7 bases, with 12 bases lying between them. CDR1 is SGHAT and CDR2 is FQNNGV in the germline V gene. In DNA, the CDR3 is TGTGCCAGCAGCTTCACCTCGACTAGCGGGGAGCTGTTTTTT. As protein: CASSFTSTSGELFF.

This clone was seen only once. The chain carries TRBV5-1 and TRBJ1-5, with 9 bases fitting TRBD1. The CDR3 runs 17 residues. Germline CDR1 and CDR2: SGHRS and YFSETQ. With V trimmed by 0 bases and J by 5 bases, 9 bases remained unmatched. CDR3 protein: CASSLAPGQGVDQPQHF. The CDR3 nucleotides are TGCGCCAGCAGCTTGGCGCCGGGACAGGGAGTAGATCAGCCCCAGCATTTT. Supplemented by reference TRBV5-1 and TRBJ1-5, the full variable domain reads KAGVTQTPRYLIKTRGQQVTLSCSPISGHRSVSWYQQTPGQGLQFLFEYFSETQRNKGNFPGRFSGRQFSNSRSEMNVSTLELGDSALYLCASSLAPGQGVDQPQHFGDGTRLSIL.

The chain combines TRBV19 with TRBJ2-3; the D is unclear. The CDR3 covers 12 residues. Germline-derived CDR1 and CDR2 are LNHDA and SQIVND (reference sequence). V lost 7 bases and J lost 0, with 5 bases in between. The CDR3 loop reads CASTASTDTQYF. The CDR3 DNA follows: TGTGCCAGTACAGCGAGCACAGATACGCAGTATTTT.

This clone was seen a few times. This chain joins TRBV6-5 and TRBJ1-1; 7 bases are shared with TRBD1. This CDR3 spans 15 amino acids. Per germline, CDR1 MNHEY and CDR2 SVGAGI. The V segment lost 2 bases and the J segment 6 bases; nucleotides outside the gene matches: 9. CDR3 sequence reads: CASSYGRGFYAEAFF. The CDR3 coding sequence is TGTGCCAGCAGTTACGGCAGGGGGTTCTATGCTGAAGCTTTCTTT.

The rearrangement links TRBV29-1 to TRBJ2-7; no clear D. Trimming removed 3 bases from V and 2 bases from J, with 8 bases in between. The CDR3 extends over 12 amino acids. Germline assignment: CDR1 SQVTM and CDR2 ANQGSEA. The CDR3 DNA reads TGCAGCGTTGAGATAGGGACCTACGAGCAGTACTTC. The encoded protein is CSVEIGTYEQYF.

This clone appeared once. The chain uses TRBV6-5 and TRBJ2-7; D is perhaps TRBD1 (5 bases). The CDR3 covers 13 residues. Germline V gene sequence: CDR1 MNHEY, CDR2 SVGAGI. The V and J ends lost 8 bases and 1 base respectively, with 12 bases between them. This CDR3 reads CASAMGLSYEQYF. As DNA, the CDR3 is TGTGCCAGCGCGATGGGGCTGTCCTACGAGCAGTACTTC.

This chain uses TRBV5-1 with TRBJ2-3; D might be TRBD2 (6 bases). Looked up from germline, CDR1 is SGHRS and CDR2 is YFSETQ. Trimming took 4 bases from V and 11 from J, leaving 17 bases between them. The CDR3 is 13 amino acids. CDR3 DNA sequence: TGCGCCAGCAGCGCTACTGGGACTGGGGAGCAGTATTTT. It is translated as CASSATGTGEQYF.

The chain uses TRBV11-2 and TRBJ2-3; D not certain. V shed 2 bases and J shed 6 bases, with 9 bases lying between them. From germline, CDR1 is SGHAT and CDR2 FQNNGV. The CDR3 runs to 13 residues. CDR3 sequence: CASSLWGGDTQYF. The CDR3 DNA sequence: TGTGCCAGCAGCTTATGGGGTGGTGATACGCAGTATTTT.

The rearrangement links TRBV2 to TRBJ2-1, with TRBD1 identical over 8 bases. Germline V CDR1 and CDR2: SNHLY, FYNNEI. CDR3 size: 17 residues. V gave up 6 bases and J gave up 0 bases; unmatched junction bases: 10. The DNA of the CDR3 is TGTGCCAGCAGCTGGGACAGGTCGGGTCGCTCCTACAATGAGCAGTTCTTC. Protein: CASSWDRSGRSYNEQFF. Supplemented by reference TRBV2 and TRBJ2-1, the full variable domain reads EPEVTQTPSHQVTQMGQEVILRCVPISNHLYFYWYRQILGQKVEFLVSFYNNEISEKSEIFDDQFSVERPDGSNFTLKIRSTKLEDSAMYFCASSWDRSGRSYNEQFFGPGTRLTVL.

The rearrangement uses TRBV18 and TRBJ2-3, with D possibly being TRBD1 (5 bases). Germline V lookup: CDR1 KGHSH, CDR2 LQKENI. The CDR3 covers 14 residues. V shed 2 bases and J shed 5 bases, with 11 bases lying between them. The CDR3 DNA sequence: TGTGCCAGCTCACCAGGGGCAATGGGAGATACGCAGTATTTT. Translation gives CASSPGAMGDTQYF.

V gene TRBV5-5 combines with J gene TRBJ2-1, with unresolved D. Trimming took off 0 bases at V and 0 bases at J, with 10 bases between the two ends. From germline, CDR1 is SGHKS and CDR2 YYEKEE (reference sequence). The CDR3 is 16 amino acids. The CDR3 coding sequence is TGTGCCAGCAGCTTGGCCCCTGGAAGCTCCTACAATGAGCAGTTCTTC. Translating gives CASSLAPGSSYNEQFF. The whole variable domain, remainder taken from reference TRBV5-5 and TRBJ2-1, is DAGVTQSPTHLIKTRGQQVTLRCSPISGHKSVSWYQQVLGQGPQFIFQYYEKEERGRGNFPDRFSARQFPNYSSELNVNALLLGDSALYLCASSLAPGSSYNEQFFGPGTRLTVL.

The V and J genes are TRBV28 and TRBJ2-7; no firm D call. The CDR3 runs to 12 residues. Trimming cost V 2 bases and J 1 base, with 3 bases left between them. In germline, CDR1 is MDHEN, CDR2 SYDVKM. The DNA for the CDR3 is TGTGCCAGCAGTTTAAGGTCCTACGAGCAGTACTTC. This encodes CASSLRSYEQYF.

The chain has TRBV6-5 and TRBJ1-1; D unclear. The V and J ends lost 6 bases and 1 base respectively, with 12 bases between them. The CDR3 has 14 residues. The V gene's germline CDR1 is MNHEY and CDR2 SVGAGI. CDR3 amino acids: CASRDGLTNTEAFF. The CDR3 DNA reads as TGTGCCAGCAGGGACGGACTCACGAACACTGAAGCTTTCTTT.

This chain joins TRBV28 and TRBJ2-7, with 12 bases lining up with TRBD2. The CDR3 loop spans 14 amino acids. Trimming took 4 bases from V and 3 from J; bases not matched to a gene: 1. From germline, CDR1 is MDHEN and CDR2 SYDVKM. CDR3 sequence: CASSWTSGNYEQYF. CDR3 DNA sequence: TGTGCCAGCAGTTGGACTAGCGGGAACTACGAGCAGTACTTC.

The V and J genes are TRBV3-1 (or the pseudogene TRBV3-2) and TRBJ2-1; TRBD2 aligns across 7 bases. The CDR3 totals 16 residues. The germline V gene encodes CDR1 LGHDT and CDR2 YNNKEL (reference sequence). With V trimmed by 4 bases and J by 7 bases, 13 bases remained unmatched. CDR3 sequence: CASSPEGGEGLNEQFF. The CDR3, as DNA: TGTGCCAGCAGCCCCGAGGGTGGGGAGGGACTTAATGAGCAGTTCTTC.

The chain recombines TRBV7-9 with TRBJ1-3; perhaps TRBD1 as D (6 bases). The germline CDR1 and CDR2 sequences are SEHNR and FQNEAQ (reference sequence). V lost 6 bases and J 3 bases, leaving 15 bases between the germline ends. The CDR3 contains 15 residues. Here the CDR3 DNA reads TGTGCCAGCAGAAGTACAGGGTCCGATGGAAACACCATATATTTT. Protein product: CASRSTGSDGNTIYF.

CDR3 in DNA: TGTGCCAGCAGTTACTCCGGGGTGGCATATGGCTACACCTTC. Its translation is CASSYSGVAYGYTF. V is TRBV6-2 or TRBV6-3 and J is TRBJ1-2, with D unclear. Deletions cut 0 bases from V and 5 bases from J, with 10 bases between. The CDR3 runs 14 residues. Germline V gene lookup returns CDR1 MNHEY and CDR2 SVGEGT.

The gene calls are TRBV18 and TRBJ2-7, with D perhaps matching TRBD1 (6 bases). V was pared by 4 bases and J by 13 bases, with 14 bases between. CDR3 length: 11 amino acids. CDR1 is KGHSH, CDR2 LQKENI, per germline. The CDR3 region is CASSQDRRQYF. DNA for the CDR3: TGTGCCAGCTCACAAGACAGGCGTCAATACTTC.

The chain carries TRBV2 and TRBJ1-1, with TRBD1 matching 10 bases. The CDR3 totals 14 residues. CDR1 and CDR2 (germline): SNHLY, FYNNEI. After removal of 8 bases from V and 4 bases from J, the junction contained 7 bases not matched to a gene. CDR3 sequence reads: CASDRGLRVTEAFF. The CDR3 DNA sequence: TGTGCCAGCGACAGGGGGCTCCGGGTCACTGAAGCTTTCTTT.

The CDR3 sequence: CASSIHGAGSSGELFF. CDR3 in DNA: TGTGCCAGTAGTATCCATGGGGCAGGGAGTTCCGGGGAGCTGTTTTTT. The chain uses TRBV19 and TRBJ2-2; D possibly matches TRBD1 or TRBD2 (5 bases each). The CDR3 extends over 16 amino acids. Trimming pared 3 bases from V and 6 bases from J, leaving 17 bases between. CDR1 and CDR2 from the germline V gene are LNHDA and SQIVND (reference sequence).

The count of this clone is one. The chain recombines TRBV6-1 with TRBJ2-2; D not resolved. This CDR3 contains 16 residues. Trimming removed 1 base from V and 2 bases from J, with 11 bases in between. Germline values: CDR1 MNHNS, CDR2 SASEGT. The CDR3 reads CASSEVVVSNTGELFF. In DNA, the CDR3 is TGTGCCAGCAGTGAAGTGGTGGTCTCAAACACCGGGGAGCTGTTTTTT.

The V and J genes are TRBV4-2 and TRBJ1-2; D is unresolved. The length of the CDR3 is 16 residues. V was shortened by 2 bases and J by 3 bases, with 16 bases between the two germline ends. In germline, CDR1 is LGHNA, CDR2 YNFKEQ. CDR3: CASSQPSAGLYYGYTF. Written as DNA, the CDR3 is TGTGCCAGCAGCCAACCTTCGGCAGGCCTTTACTATGGCTACACCTTC.

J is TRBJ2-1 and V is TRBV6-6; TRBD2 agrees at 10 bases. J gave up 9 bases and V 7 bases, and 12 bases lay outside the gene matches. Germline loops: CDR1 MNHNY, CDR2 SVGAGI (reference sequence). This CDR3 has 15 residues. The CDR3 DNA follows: TGTGCCAGCACTGATCCGGCTAGCGGGAGAACTGAGCAGTTCTTC. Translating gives CASTDPASGRTEQFF.

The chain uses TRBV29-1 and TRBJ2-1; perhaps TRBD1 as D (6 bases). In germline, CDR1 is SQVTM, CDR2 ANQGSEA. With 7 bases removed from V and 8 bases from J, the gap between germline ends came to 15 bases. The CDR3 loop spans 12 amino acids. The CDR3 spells CSDQQGGDEQFF. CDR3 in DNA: TGCAGCGATCAACAGGGTGGCGATGAGCAGTTCTTC.